This T cell receptor (beta chain) is from a study of PD-1 blockade in classical Hodgkin lymphoma. TCRdb keeps only in-frame clones here, not all; method: immunoSEQ multiplex PCR. Of 6,800 or so clones in the sample, over 60% were seen once. Trimming at V came to 1 base and at J to 5 bases, leaving 3 bases not matched to a gene. Germline V gene lookup returns CDR1 SEHNR and CDR2 FQNEAQ (reference sequence). This CDR3 has 15 residues. Each of the patients experienced relapse following autologous stem cell transplantation, and their brentuximab vedotin exposure differed. This specimen consisted of peripheral blood mononuclear cells (PBMCs), obtained before the second cycle of nivolumab. The V and J genes are TRBV7-9 and TRBJ1-1; TRBD1 aligns across 11 bases. This TCR derives from a human donor with classical Hodgkin lymphoma. The CDR3 loop is CASSLEGTGGTEAFF. Written as DNA, the CDR3 is TGTGCCAGCAGCTTAGAAGGGACAGGGGGGACTGAAGCTTTCTTT.